This T cell receptor (beta chain) derives from a study of control samples from healthy donors and cancer patients. Libraries were prepared by immunoSEQ multiplex PCR; TCRdb keeps only in-frame clonotypes and omits some of them. The table records 180,000 or so clones, 91% of them present only once. V lost 0 bases and J 3 bases, leaving 9 bases between the germline ends. Germline V lookup: CDR1 SGHAT, CDR2 FQDESV (reference sequence). There are 15 residues in the CDR3. The specimen was blood. V and J are TRBV11-1 and TRBJ1-5, with D possibly TRBD1 on 6 matching bases. The receptor was isolated from a woman aged 30 to 39 in good health. Written as DNA, the CDR3 is TGTGCCAGCAGCTTAGCGGGGGCAGACAATCAGCCCCAGCATTTT. Residues: CASSLAGADNQPQHF. Full variable domain (rest looked up from reference TRBV11-1 and TRBJ1-5): EAEVAQSPRYKITEKSQAVAFWCDPISGHATLYWYRQILGQGPELLVQFQDESVVDDSQLPKDRFSAERLKGVDSTLKIQPAELGDSAMYLCASSLAGADNQPQHFGDGTRLSIL.